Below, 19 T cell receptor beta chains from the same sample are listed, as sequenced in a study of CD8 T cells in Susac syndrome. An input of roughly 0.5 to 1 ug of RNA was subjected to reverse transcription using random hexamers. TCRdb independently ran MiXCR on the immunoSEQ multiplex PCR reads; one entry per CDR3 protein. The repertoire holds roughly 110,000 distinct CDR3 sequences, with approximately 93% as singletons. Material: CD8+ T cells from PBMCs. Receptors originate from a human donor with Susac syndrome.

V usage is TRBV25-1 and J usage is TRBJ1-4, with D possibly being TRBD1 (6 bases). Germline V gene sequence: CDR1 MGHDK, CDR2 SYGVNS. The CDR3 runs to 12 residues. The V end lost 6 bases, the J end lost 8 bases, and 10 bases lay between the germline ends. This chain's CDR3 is CASSGQGEKLFF. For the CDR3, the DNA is TGTGCCAGCAGCGGGCAGGGGGAAAAACTGTTTTTT.

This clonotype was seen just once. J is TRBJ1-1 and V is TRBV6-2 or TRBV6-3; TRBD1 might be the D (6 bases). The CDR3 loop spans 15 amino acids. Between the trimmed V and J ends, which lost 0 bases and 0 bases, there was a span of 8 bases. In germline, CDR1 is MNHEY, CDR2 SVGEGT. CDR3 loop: CASSYSAGVNTEAFF. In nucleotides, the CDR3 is TGTGCCAGCAGTTACTCGGCAGGGGTGAACACTGAAGCTTTCTTT.

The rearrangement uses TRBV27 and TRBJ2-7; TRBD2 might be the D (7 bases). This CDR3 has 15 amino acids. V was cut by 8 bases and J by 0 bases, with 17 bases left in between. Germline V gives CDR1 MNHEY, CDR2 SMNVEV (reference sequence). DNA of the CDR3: TGTGCCAGCCGATCGGGGGGCCCGATCTCCTACGAGCAGTACTTC. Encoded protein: CASRSGGPISYEQYF.

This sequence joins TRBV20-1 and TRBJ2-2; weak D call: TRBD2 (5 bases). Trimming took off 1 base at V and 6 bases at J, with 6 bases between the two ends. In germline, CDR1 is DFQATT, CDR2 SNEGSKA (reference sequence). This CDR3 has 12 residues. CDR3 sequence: CSARGGAGELFF. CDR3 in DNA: TGCAGTGCTAGAGGGGGAGCCGGGGAGCTGTTTTTT.

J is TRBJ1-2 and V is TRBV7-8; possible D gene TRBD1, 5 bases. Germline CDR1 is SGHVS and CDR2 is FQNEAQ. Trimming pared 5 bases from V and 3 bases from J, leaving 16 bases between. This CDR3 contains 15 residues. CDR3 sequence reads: CASSHPGQGDYGYTF. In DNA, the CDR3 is TGTGCCAGCAGCCACCCGGGGCAGGGTGACTATGGCTACACCTTC. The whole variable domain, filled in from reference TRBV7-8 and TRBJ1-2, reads GAGVSQSPRYKVAKRGQDVALRCDPISGHVSLFWYQQALGQGPEFLTYFQNEAQLDKSGLPSDRFFAERPEGSVSTLKIQRTQQEDSAVYLCASSHPGQGDYGYTFGSGTRLTVV.

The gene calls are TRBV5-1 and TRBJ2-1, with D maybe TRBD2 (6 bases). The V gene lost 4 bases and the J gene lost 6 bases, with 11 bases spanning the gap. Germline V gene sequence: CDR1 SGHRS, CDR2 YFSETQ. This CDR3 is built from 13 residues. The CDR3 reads CASSGDFFNEQFF. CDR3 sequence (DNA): TGCGCCAGCAGCGGGGACTTCTTCAATGAGCAGTTCTTC.

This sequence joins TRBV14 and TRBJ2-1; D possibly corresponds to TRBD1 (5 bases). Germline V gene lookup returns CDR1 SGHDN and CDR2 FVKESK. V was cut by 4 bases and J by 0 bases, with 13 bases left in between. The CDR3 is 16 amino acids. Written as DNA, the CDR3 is TGTGCCAGCAGCCTCCTAGGGGCCGTCTCCTACAATGAGCAGTTCTTC. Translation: CASSLLGAVSYNEQFF.

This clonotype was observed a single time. The CDR3 here is CASSQKQGNEQFF. CDR3 DNA: TGTGCCAGCAGCCAAAAACAGGGGAATGAGCAGTTCTTC. V usage is TRBV7-9 and J usage is TRBJ2-1; 7 nucleotides match TRBD1. The V gene end was trimmed by 5 bases and the J gene end by 7 bases; junction bases not matched to a gene: 5. CDR1 SEHNR and CDR2 FQNEAQ come from the germline V gene (reference sequence). This CDR3 contains 13 residues.

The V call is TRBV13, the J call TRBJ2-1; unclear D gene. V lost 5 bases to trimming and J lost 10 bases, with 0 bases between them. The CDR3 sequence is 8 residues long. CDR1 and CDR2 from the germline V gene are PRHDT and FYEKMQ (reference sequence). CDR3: CASSEQFF. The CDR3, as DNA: TGTGCCAGCAGCGAGCAGTTCTTC.

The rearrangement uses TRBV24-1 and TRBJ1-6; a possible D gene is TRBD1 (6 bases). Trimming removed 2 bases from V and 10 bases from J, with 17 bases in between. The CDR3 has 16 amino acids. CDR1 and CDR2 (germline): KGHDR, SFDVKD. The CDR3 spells CATSDSTGKGLSPLHF. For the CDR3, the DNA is TGTGCCACCAGTGATTCAACAGGGAAGGGGTTGTCACCCCTCCACTTT.

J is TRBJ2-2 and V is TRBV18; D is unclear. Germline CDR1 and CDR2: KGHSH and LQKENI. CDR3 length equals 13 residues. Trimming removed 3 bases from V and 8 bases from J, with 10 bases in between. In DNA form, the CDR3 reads TGTGCCAGCTCACCGCCGCGCCAAGGGGAGCTGTTTTTT. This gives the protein CASSPPRQGELFF.

This CDR3 is CASGYRDSSYEQYF. The CDR3, as DNA: TGTGCTAGTGGTTACCGGGACAGCTCCTACGAGCAGTACTTC. This sequence joins TRBV12-5 and TRBJ2-7, with 7 bases fitting TRBD1. After removal of 4 bases from V and 0 bases from J, the junction contained 3 bases not matched to a gene. CDR3 size: 14 residues. The germline V gene encodes CDR1 LGHNT and CDR2 FRNRAP.

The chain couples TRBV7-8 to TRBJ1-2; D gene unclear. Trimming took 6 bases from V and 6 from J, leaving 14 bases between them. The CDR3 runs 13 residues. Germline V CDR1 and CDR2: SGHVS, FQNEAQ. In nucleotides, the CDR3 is TGTGCCAGCAGTTGGGTAGCGGGTGATGGCTACACCTTC. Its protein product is CASSWVAGDGYTF.

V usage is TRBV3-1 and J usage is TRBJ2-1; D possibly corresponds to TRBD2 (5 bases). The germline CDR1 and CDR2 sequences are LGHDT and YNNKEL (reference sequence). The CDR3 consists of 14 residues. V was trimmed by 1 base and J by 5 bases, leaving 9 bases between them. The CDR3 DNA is TGTGCCAGCAGCCAAGGACTAACCGACAATGAGCAGTTCTTC. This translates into CASSQGLTDNEQFF.

The CDR3 reads CSVENDRDYGYTF. CDR3 in DNA: TGCAGCGTTGAAAACGACAGGGACTATGGCTACACCTTC. This chain joins TRBV29-1 and TRBJ1-2, with 7 positions matching TRBD1. The germline CDR1 and CDR2 sequences are SQVTM and ANQGSEA. V shed 2 bases, J shed 3 bases, and the junction held 3 bases outside the gene matches. The CDR3 length is 13 residues.

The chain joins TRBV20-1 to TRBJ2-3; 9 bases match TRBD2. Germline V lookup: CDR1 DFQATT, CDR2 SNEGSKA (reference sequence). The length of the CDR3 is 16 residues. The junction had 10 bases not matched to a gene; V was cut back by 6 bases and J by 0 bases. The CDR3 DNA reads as TGCAGTGCGAAGGCCCCTAGCGGGGTCAGCACAGATACGCAGTATTTT. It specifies CSAKAPSGVSTDTQYF.

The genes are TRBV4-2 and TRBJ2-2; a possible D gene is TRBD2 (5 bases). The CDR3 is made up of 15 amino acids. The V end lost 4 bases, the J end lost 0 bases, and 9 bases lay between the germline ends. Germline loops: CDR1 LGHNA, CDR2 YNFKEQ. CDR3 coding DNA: TGTGCCAGCAGCCCTATAGCGACGAACACCGGGGAGCTGTTTTTT. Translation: CASSPIATNTGELFF.

The CDR3 bases are TGTGCCAGCGGGTTTGAGCCCCAGCATTTT. This translates into CASGFEPQHF. V is TRBV27 and J is TRBJ1-5; D uncertain. V gave up 8 bases and J gave up 8 bases, with 7 bases separating them. Germline CDR1 and CDR2: MNHEY and SMNVEV (reference sequence). This CDR3 spans 10 amino acids.

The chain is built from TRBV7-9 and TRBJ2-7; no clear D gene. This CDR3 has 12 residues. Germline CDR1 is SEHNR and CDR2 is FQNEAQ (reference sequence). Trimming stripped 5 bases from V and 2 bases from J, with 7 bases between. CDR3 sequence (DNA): TGTGCCAGCAGCACGACACCCTACGAGCAGTACTTC. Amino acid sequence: CASSTTPYEQYF.